The entry that follows covers one TCR beta chain sequence. Here immunoSEQ multiplex PCR was the method, and the copy in TCRdb shows in-frame clones only, minus some. Found here are tens of thousands of clones, approximately 85% of them singletons; the top ten hold approximately 1.7%. The data derive from a study of PD-L1 blockade in urothelial cancer. The ends were cut back, 0 bases at V and 1 base at J, with 10 bases in the middle. The V gene's germline CDR1 is SGHVS and CDR2 FQNEAQ. This CDR3 is 16 amino acids long. Noted time point: pretreatment peripheral blood. Specimen: PBMCs, collected around atezolizumab (anti-PD-L1) treatment. This TCR came from a man over 45 with urothelial cancer. The rearrangement uses TRBV7-8 and TRBJ1-5; weak D call: TRBD1 (5 bases). CDR3 in DNA: TGTGCCAGCAGCTTAGCGCAAGGGGCGAGCAATCAGCCCCAGCATTTT. The encoded protein is CASSLAQGASNQPQHF.